These T cell receptor beta chains were read from a single sample in a study of blood T cell repertoires in COVID-19. Measured with immunoSEQ multiplex PCR; TCRdb has only the in-frame clones, and not every one. The sample includes under 250,000 clones, around 88% of them seen just once. The sequenced material came from peripheral blood. These receptors originate from an elderly man with acute or convalescent COVID-19. CDR3s include the opening cysteine and the closing phenylalanine or tryptophan. Each record gives: J gene, D gene, clone size, V gene, CDR3 DNA, CDR3 protein. The D gene is left open where the match is weak. Not every row has a clone size; where given, it reads once, few, many or a size class.

>TRBJ2-2|NA|NA|TRBV11-2
TGTGCCAGCAGCTTAGTGGGGGCGCGAGCCGGGGAGCTGTTTTTT
CASSLVGARAGELFF
>TRBJ1-6|TRBD1|NA|TRBV7-2
TGTGCCAGCAGCTTACGGGGTGCGGACAGGGCAAATTCACCCCTCCACTTT
CASSLRGADRANSPLHF
>TRBJ2-3|TRBD2|NA|TRBV5-4
TGTGCCAGCAGCCGCGGTGGGGGAGGGACAGATACGCAGTATTTT
CASSRGGGGTDTQYF
>TRBJ2-2|TRBD1|NA|TRBV9
TGTGCCAGCAGCCTCGGAGGGGGACAGGGCGCCGGGGAGCTGTTTTTT
CASSLGGGQGAGELFF
>TRBJ1-4|TRBD1|NA|TRBV6-6
TGTGCCAGCAGTTACAGCTCCGGGACAGCTAATGAAAAACTGTTTTTT
CASSYSSGTANEKLFF
>TRBJ2-5|TRBD2|NA|TRBV6-5
TGTGCCAGCAAACTAGCGGGAGAGGCCCGAGAGACCCAGTACTTC
CASKLAGEARETQYF
>TRBJ1-6|TRBD1|NA|TRBV5-6
TGTGCCAGCAGCGAGACAGGGGTGAATTCACCCCTCCACTTT
CASSETGVNSPLHF
>TRBJ1-2|NA|NA|TRBV27
TGTGCCAGCAGTGCACGACAAGGTCTCTATGGCTACACCTTC
CASSARQGLYGYTF
>TRBJ2-7|TRBD1|NA|TRBV11-2
TGTGCCAGCAGCTTCGGGGACAGGGGATACGAGCAGTACTTC
CASSFGDRGYEQYF
>TRBJ2-4|NA|NA|TRBV2
TGTGCCAGCAACGGCAGGTCCAAAAACATTCAGTACTTC
CASNGRSKNIQYF
>TRBJ1-2|NA|NA|TRBV18
TGTGCCAGCTCACCAGGACAGAGCGCTAACTATGGCTACACCTTC
CASSPGQSANYGYTF
>TRBJ2-2|TRBD1|once|TRBV5-4
TGTGCCAGCAGCTTCTGGACAGGGGTGAACACCGGGGAGCTGTTTTTT
CASSFWTGVNTGELFF
>TRBJ2-2|TRBD1|NA|TRBV11-2
TGTGCCAGCAGCCCGAGGGTAGGGGGCGCGAGCGGGGAGCTGTTTTTT
CASSPRVGGASGELFF
>TRBJ2-1|NA|once|TRBV6-5
TGTGCCAGCAGCCAGGGGGGTGAGCAGTTCTTC
CASSQGGEQFF
>TRBJ2-1|NA|NA|TRBV6-2/TRBV6-3
TGTGCCAGCAGTTACACCGATCGCGGCCTTCCCTACAATGAGCAGTTCTTC
CASSYTDRGLPYNEQFF
>TRBJ2-5|NA|once|TRBV7-2
TGTGCCAGCAGCTTAGACGGGGGGCAAAGGGAGACCCAGTACTTC
CASSLDGGQRETQYF
>TRBJ2-5|TRBD1|NA|TRBV7-2
TGTGCCAGCAGCCTTGGGACAGGGAGGATCCAAGAGACCCAGTACTTC
CASSLGTGRIQETQYF
>TRBJ1-6|NA|NA|TRBV18
TGTGCCAGCTCTTCCGGGACAAATTCACCCCTCCACTTT
CASSSGTNSPLHF
>TRBJ2-2|NA|NA|TRBV6-5
TGTGCCAGCTTGCGGGTGTTGACCACCGGGGAGCTGTTTTTT
CASLRVLTTGELFF
>TRBJ2-6|NA|NA|TRBV27
TGTGCCAGCAGTTTAGGAGGGTTGGGGGCCAACGTCCTGACTTTC
CASSLGGLGANVLTF
>TRBJ2-2|TRBD1|NA|TRBV6-6
TGTGCCAGCAGGGGCCCGGGACAGGGGAAAACCGGGGAGCTGTTTTTT
CASRGPGQGKTGELFF
>TRBJ1-1|NA|NA|TRBV18
TGTGCCAGCTCACCACCCATAGGAGAGGGGGCTGAAGCTTTCTTT
CASSPPIGEGAEAFF
>TRBJ2-7|TRBD2|NA|TRBV11-2
TGTGCCAGCAGCTTACAAACTAGCGGGAGGGTTCTGTACGAGCAGTACTTC
CASSLQTSGRVLYEQYF
>TRBJ1-2|TRBD1|NA|TRBV12-3/TRBV12-4
TGTGCCAGCTGGACAGGGGGAGGCTACACCTTC
CASWTGGGYTF
>TRBJ2-7|NA|NA|TRBV3-1/TRBV3-2
TGTGCCAGCAGCCAAGGCCCAGGGCAGGCTCAAATCTACGAGCAGTACTTC
CASSQGPGQAQIYEQYF
>TRBJ2-2|NA|once|TRBV7-2
TGTGCCAGCAGCTTAGCAGAGGGTTACACCGGGGAGCTGTTTTTT
CASSLAEGYTGELFF
>TRBJ1-4|TRBD1|NA|TRBV18
TGTGCCAGCTCAGCCCGACAGGGGACTAATGAAAAACTGTTTTTT
CASSARQGTNEKLFF
>TRBJ2-3|TRBD1|NA|TRBV6-6
TGTGCCAGCGGACAGGGGGATACGCAGTATTTT
CASGQGDTQYF
>TRBJ1-1|TRBD1|NA|TRBV28
TGTGCCATCCGACAGGGGGGCACTGAAGCTTTCTTT
CAIRQGGTEAFF
>TRBJ2-5|TRBD2|NA|TRBV11-2
TGTGCCAGCAGCTTCGATAGCGGGAGGCGAGGGGAGACCCAGTACTTC
CASSFDSGRRGETQYF
>TRBJ2-2|NA|NA|TRBV20-1
TGCAGTGCTAGTCAGAGGCCCGGGGAGCTGTTTTTT
CSASQRPGELFF
>TRBJ2-2|TRBD2|once|TRBV6-1
TGTGCCAGCAGTGCAACTAGCGGGGGGGCTTCCACCGGGGAGCTGTTTTTT
CASSATSGGASTGELFF
>TRBJ2-7|NA|once|TRBV18
TGTGCCAGCTCAGAGTCCTATTCTTACGAGCAGTACTTC
CASSESYSYEQYF
>TRBJ1-5|TRBD1|NA|TRBV19
TGTGCCAGTGGGACAGGGGGAAGCAATCAGCCCCAGCATTTT
CASGTGGSNQPQHF
>TRBJ2-5|NA|NA|TRBV27
TGTGCCAGCAGTTTAAGGGGGACGTACCAAGAGACCCAGTACTTC
CASSLRGTYQETQYF
>TRBJ1-4|NA|few|TRBV30
TGTGCCTGGAGTGTAGGCCCCCCCAGGCAAGGGGAGGGGAAACTGTTTTTT
CAWSVGPPRQGEGKLFF
>TRBJ1-1|NA|NA|TRBV5-1
TGCGCCAGCAGCTTTGGCGCAGGGTCTGTGAACACTGAAGCTTTCTTT
CASSFGAGSVNTEAFF
>TRBJ2-3|TRBD1|once|TRBV6-6
TGTGCCAGCAGTCCCCGTGCCCCGGGACAGGTTAGCACAGATACGCAGTATTTT
CASSPRAPGQVSTDTQYF
>TRBJ2-7|NA|NA|TRBV20-1
TGCAGTGCTAGTAGTGGGCCAGGCTACACCTACGAGCAGTACTTC
CSASSGPGYTYEQYF
>TRBJ1-6|NA|NA|TRBV28
TGTGCCAGCAGTTTGGGGAACGACAGGCTGTATAATTCACCCCTCCACTTT
CASSLGNDRLYNSPLHF
>TRBJ2-3|TRBD2|NA|TRBV27
TGTGCCAGCAGTCTTCGACTAGCGTTCACAGATACGCAGTATTTT
CASSLRLAFTDTQYF
>TRBJ2-7|TRBD1|NA|TRBV27
TGTGCCAGCAGTTTAACCCGGGACAGGGTCTACGAGCAGTACTTC
CASSLTRDRVYEQYF
>TRBJ1-5|NA|NA|TRBV6-5
TGTGCCAGCGGGGGGGGCAGGGGAAGAAATCAGCCCCAGCATTTT
CASGGGRGRNQPQHF
>TRBJ1-1|TRBD1|NA|TRBV4-3
TGCGCCAGCAGCCAAGATCTGGGGACAGCAAATCTACTGGGGACTGAAGCTTTCTTT
CASSQDLGTANLLGTEAFF
>TRBJ1-1|NA|NA|TRBV3-1/TRBV3-2
TGTGCCAGCAGCTTACAGGGAGTTGGGGCTGAAGCTTTCTTT
CASSLQGVGAEAFF
>TRBJ1-4|NA|NA|TRBV7-8
TGTGCCAGCAGCCCCCTTCCAGGGCAGAATGAAAAACTGTTTTTT
CASSPLPGQNEKLFF
>TRBJ1-2|NA|NA|TRBV28
TGTGCCAGCCGAGTGTGGGGCGGGGGAGCCCTCTATGGCTACACCTTC
CASRVWGGGALYGYTF